These 28 T cell receptor beta chains were all obtained from the same sample, sequenced in a study of blood T cell repertoires in COVID-19. The method was immunoSEQ multiplex PCR; TCRdb's version includes in-frame clones alone and lacks a portion of them. The table records under 90,000 clones, roughly nine tenths of them present only once. Input material: peripheral blood. All receptors derive from a man between 35 and 55 years old with COVID-19, enrolled during active disease.

V is TRBV25-1 and J is TRBJ2-7, with 7 bases fitting TRBD2. The trim removed 3 bases at V and 3 bases at J, leaving 11 bases unmatched. CDR1 and CDR2 from the germline V gene are MGHDK and SYGVNS. The CDR3 runs to 16 residues. Here the CDR3 reads CASSESGREAHYEQYF. The CDR3, as DNA: TGTGCCAGCAGTGAGTCGGGGAGGGAGGCTCACTACGAGCAGTACTTC.

The CDR3 here is CASSLELANSGNTIYF. The CDR3 region has the DNA TGTGCCAGCAGTTTAGAGTTAGCTAACTCTGGAAACACCATATATTTT. The chain recombines TRBV28 with TRBJ1-3; no definite D call. Trimming removed 2 bases from V and 0 bases from J, with 11 bases in between. The CDR3 is 16 residues long. Germline lookup yields CDR1 MDHEN and CDR2 SYDVKM.

V is TRBV3-1 (or the pseudogene TRBV3-2) and J is TRBJ1-2, with 9 bases lining up with TRBD1. The J segment lost 4 bases and the V segment lost 4 bases, leaving 1 base of the junction unmatched. This CDR3 spans 13 amino acids. Germline V CDR1 and CDR2: LGHDT, YNNKEL (reference sequence). The CDR3 region has the DNA TGTGCCAGCAGCCGGACAGGGGTCTATGGCTACACCTTC. This gives the protein CASSRTGVYGYTF.

The genes are TRBV11-3 and TRBJ2-2; the D is unclear. The CDR3 has 14 residues. Germline V lookup: CDR1 SGHNT, CDR2 YENEEA. Between the trimmed V and J ends, which lost 1 base and 5 bases, there was a span of 8 bases. Here the CDR3 DNA reads TGTGCCAGCAGCTTAGTCAGATCTACCGGGGAGCTGTTTTTT. As protein: CASSLVRSTGELFF.

Only one count was recorded for this clone. The chain is built from TRBV6-5 and TRBJ1-1; D not resolved. Per the germline V gene, CDR1 is MNHEY and CDR2 is SVGAGI. Trimming pared 5 bases from V and 1 base from J, leaving 11 bases between. The CDR3 runs to 14 residues. Here the CDR3 reads CASSPDRGNTEAFF. The CDR3 bases are TGTGCCAGCAGTCCCGATCGAGGGAACACTGAAGCTTTCTTT.

V usage is TRBV4-2 and J usage is TRBJ2-1; TRBD2 might be the D (6 bases). V was shortened by 0 bases and J by 4 bases, with 13 bases between the two germline ends. This CDR3 is built from 16 residues. CDR1 is LGHNA, CDR2 YNFKEQ, per germline. This chain's CDR3 is CASSQDLSAGYNEQFF. Here the CDR3 DNA reads TGTGCCAGCAGCCAAGATCTGTCTGCGGGATACAATGAGCAGTTCTTC.

The J gene is TRBJ1-2, the V gene TRBV5-1; 8 nucleotides match TRBD1. The CDR3 loop spans 13 amino acids. The V gene's germline CDR1 is SGHRS and CDR2 YFSETQ. Trimming cost V 0 bases and J 5 bases; bases outside gene matches: 0. Here the CDR3 DNA reads TGCGCCAGCAGCTTGGGGACAGGGTATGGCTACACCTTC. The encoded protein is CASSLGTGYGYTF.

The chain joins TRBV5-1 to TRBJ2-3; 8 bases fit TRBD2. The germline CDR1 and CDR2 sequences are SGHRS and YFSETQ. CDR3 length equals 14 residues. J gave up 4 bases and V 8 bases, and 9 bases lay outside the gene matches. Written as DNA, the CDR3 is TGCGCCAGTAAATCCGGGACTAGTTCAGATACGCAGTATTTT. Amino acids: CASKSGTSSDTQYF. Full variable domain (outside the CDR3, taken from reference TRBV5-1 and TRBJ2-3): KAGVTQTPRYLIKTRGQQVTLSCSPISGHRSVSWYQQTPGQGLQFLFEYFSETQRNKGNFPGRFSGRQFSNSRSEMNVSTLELGDSALYLCASKSGTSSDTQYFGPGTRLTVL.

The chain has TRBV5-6 and TRBJ1-1; D not resolved. Trimming left V 0 bases short and J 1 base short, with 4 bases between. The germline V gene has CDR1 SGHDT and CDR2 YYEEEE. This CDR3 region has 13 residues. The CDR3 bases are TGTGCCAGCAGCTTGGGCAGGAACACTGAAGCTTTCTTT. Protein product: CASSLGRNTEAFF.

The sample holds a few counts of this clone. The chain couples TRBV27 to TRBJ2-7; 12 bases are a match to TRBD1. Germline assignment: CDR1 MNHEY and CDR2 SMNVEV (reference sequence). V lost 5 bases, J lost 6 bases, and 14 bases stayed unmatched. This CDR3 region has 17 residues. CDR3 DNA: TGTGCCAGCAGTCGCAACATACCCGGGACAGGGGGCTCCGAGCAGTACTTC. Protein product: CASSRNIPGTGGSEQYF.

This clone was picked up a small number of times. The CDR3 sequence: CASSFHETQYF. In DNA form, the CDR3 reads TGTGCCAGCAGTTTTCATGAGACCCAGTACTTC. This rearrangement joins TRBV28 to TRBJ2-5; D remains unclear. Trimming took off 3 bases at V and 5 bases at J, with 4 bases between the two ends. CDR3 length equals 11 residues. The germline V gene encodes CDR1 MDHEN and CDR2 SYDVKM.

The rearrangement joins TRBV5-4 to TRBJ2-1; D is uncertain. Trimming cost V 4 bases and J 8 bases, with 16 bases left between them. This CDR3 comprises 14 residues. Germline V lookup: CDR1 SGHNT, CDR2 YYREEE (reference sequence). Here the CDR3 reads CASSPPGVGYEQFF. The CDR3, as DNA: TGTGCCAGCAGCCCCCCGGGTGTGGGTTATGAGCAGTTCTTC.

V is TRBV27 and J is TRBJ1-6; D might be TRBD1 (5 bases). Trimming removed 6 bases from V and 7 bases from J, with 19 bases in between. CDR1 is MNHEY, CDR2 SMNVEV, per germline (reference sequence). The CDR3 has 16 residues. The CDR3 nucleotides are TGTGCCAGCAGGTCAATCGGGGGAAACCCGAATTCACCCCTCCACTTT. This sequence encodes CASRSIGGNPNSPLHF.

V and J are TRBV30 and TRBJ2-7; D gene uncertain. The CDR3 contains 13 residues. From germline, CDR1 is GTSNPN and CDR2 SVGIG (reference sequence). Trimming removed 1 base from V and 0 bases from J, with 7 bases in between. The CDR3 protein is CAWSGASSYEQYF. The CDR3, as DNA: TGTGCCTGGAGTGGGGCCAGCTCCTACGAGCAGTACTTC. Filled out from reference TRBV30 and TRBJ2-7, the complete variable domain reads SQTIHQWPATLVQPVGSPLSLECTVEGTSNPNLYWYRQAAGRGLQLLFYSVGIGQISSEVPQNLSASRPQDRQFILSSKKLLLSDSGFYLCAWSGASSYEQYFGPGTRLTVT.

The rearrangement uses TRBV5-1 and TRBJ2-1; possibly TRBD1 for D (5 bases). Per the germline V gene, CDR1 is SGHRS and CDR2 is YFSETQ. Trimming removed 5 bases from V and 0 bases from J, with 9 bases in between. The CDR3 loop spans 14 amino acids. CDR3 sequence (DNA): TGCGCCAGCAGGACAGAGAGCTCCTACAATGAGCAGTTCTTC. Its protein is CASRTESSYNEQFF.

The rearrangement uses TRBV5-4 and TRBJ2-5, with a tentative D call TRBD1 (5 bases). The V end lost 0 bases, the J end lost 2 bases, and 11 bases lay between the germline ends. The CDR3 consists of 15 residues. Germline assignment: CDR1 SGHNT and CDR2 YYREEE (reference sequence). CDR3 residues: CASSLDQGLQETQYF. For the CDR3, the DNA is TGTGCCAGCAGCTTGGACCAGGGTCTGCAAGAGACCCAGTACTTC.

The rearrangement uses TRBV2 and TRBJ1-5; D uncertain. Per the germline V gene, CDR1 is SNHLY and CDR2 is FYNNEI. The CDR3 has 13 residues. V was trimmed by 2 bases and J by 3 bases, leaving 5 bases between them. This CDR3 is CASSEHFNQPQHF. The DNA of the CDR3 is TGTGCCAGCAGTGAACATTTCAATCAGCCCCAGCATTTT.

This sequence joins TRBV5-1 and TRBJ2-7, with 9 bases fitting TRBD1. The CDR3 runs 14 residues. Germline CDR1 SGHRS, CDR2 YFSETQ. The ends lost 2 bases at V and 5 bases at J; junction bases unmatched: 5. The CDR3 nucleotides are TGCGCCAGCAGCTTCCGACAGGGGGTTGACGAGCAGTACTTC. It specifies CASSFRQGVDEQYF.

J is TRBJ2-2 and V is TRBV28; 11 bases are shared with TRBD2. Germline V gene lookup returns CDR1 MDHEN and CDR2 SYDVKM. The CDR3 extends over 15 amino acids. V lost 5 bases, J lost 7 bases, and 6 bases stayed unmatched. CDR3 nucleotides: TGTGCCAGCAGTCAGCTAGCGGGGGGAGACGGGGAGCTGTTTTTT. This translates into CASSQLAGGDGELFF.

The genes are TRBV28 and TRBJ2-2, with D possibly being TRBD1 (6 bases). Germline V gene lookup returns CDR1 MDHEN and CDR2 SYDVKM. The germline V and J ends were trimmed by 6 bases and 4 bases, with 15 bases remaining between them. This CDR3 comprises 15 residues. Here the CDR3 DNA reads TGTGCCAGCAGGGGAACAGGGTTTTTCACCGGGGAGCTGTTTTTT. Translating gives CASRGTGFFTGELFF.

The V gene is TRBV6-5, the J gene TRBJ1-5, with TRBD1 identical over 8 bases. The V gene end was trimmed by 8 bases and the J gene end by 7 bases; junction bases not matched to a gene: 10. This CDR3 contains 14 residues. The germline gives CDR1 MNHEY, CDR2 SVGAGI. The CDR3: CASCQGALVQPQHF. DNA for the CDR3: TGTGCCAGCTGCCAGGGGGCCTTGGTACAGCCCCAGCATTTT.

The gene calls are TRBV5-1 and TRBJ2-3; D ambiguous. The V end was cut by 4 bases, the J end by 0 bases, with 12 bases between. The CDR3 totals 15 residues. In germline, CDR1 is SGHRS, CDR2 YFSETQ. In DNA, the CDR3 is TGCGCCAGCAGCGGAGTGGCCAGCAGCACAGATACGCAGTATTTT. Protein sequence: CASSGVASSTDTQYF.

This chain joins TRBV30 and TRBJ2-5; D unresolved. This CDR3 region has 15 residues. CDR1 and CDR2 from the germline V gene are GTSNPN and SVGIG (reference sequence). V lost 0 bases, J lost 0 bases, and 11 bases lay in between. The CDR3 sequence: CAWSVSRSYQETQYF. DNA of the CDR3: TGTGCCTGGAGTGTTAGCAGATCGTACCAAGAGACCCAGTACTTC.

The V and J genes are TRBV4-2 and TRBJ1-4; TRBD1 matches at 8 bases. With 1 base clipped from V and 7 bases from J, the junction kept 11 bases outside the gene matches. The V gene's germline CDR1 is LGHNA and CDR2 YNFKEQ. The CDR3 runs to 17 residues. This CDR3 is CASSQAAGQGIFEKLFF. For the CDR3, the DNA is TGTGCCAGCAGCCAAGCCGCCGGACAGGGCATCTTTGAAAAACTGTTTTTT.

CDR3 nucleotide sequence: TGTGCCAGCAGTGAGGTGGGGACAGGTAATCAGCCCCAGCATTTT. Its protein product is CASSEVGTGNQPQHF. The chain carries TRBV6-1 and TRBJ1-5, with 8 bases fitting TRBD1. This CDR3 has 15 residues. Germline V lookup: CDR1 MNHNS, CDR2 SASEGT. The junction had 5 bases not matched to a gene; V was cut back by 3 bases and J by 4 bases.

This sequence joins TRBV5-6 and TRBJ1-5; 8 positions agree with TRBD1. Trimming removed 4 bases from V and 0 bases from J; junction bases left unmatched: 12. This CDR3 region has 18 residues. Germline CDR1 reads SGHDT; CDR2 reads YYEEEE. CDR3 sequence reads: CASSDLDRGSYSNQPQHF. The CDR3 DNA follows: TGTGCCAGCAGCGACCTCGACAGGGGATCTTATAGCAATCAGCCCCAGCATTTT.

The chain carries TRBV4-2 and TRBJ2-1, with 12 bases lining up with TRBD2. V shed 4 bases, J shed 4 bases, and the junction held 5 bases outside the gene matches. Germline CDR1 is LGHNA and CDR2 is YNFKEQ. This CDR3 has 16 amino acids. The CDR3: CASSPGLAGGYNEQFF. CDR3 nucleotides: TGTGCCAGCAGCCCGGGACTAGCGGGCGGATACAATGAGCAGTTCTTC.

The rearrangement links TRBV2 to TRBJ2-1; D is unresolved. The V gene lost 0 bases and the J gene lost 4 bases, with 13 bases spanning the gap. Looked up from germline, CDR1 is SNHLY and CDR2 is FYNNEI. This CDR3 has 16 residues. This chain's CDR3 is CASSEAGSDFYNEQFF. The CDR3 DNA reads as TGTGCCAGCAGTGAAGCCGGTAGTGATTTTTACAATGAGCAGTTCTTC.